Shown below are 13 T cell receptor beta chains from a single sample sequenced in a study of T cells in Graves' hyperthyroidism and ophthalmopathy. Amplified regions were TCR beta CDR3 sequences from RNA transcripts. Initially, a first-round RT-PCR of the TCR CDR3 employed the HTBI primer set. Each CDR3 protein gets one entry after TCRdb re-called the multiplex PCR reads with MiXCR. The sample includes about 330,000 distinct CDR3 sequences, roughly an eighth of them seen just once. The sequencing sample was made of blood. The receptor source for this set is a middle-aged woman with Graves' ophthalmopathy.

The gene calls are TRBV29-1 and TRBJ2-5; 15 positions agree with TRBD2. CDR1 SQVTM and CDR2 ANQGSEA come from the germline V gene. The junction had 7 bases not matched to a gene; V was cut back by 0 bases and J by 5 bases. This CDR3 is 17 amino acids long. Written as DNA, the CDR3 is TGCAGCGTTGAAGAGGTCGCCGGACTAGCGGGAGGGGAGACCCAGTACTTC. It is translated as CSVEEVAGLAGGETQYF. Full variable domain (rest looked up from reference TRBV29-1 and TRBJ2-5): SAVISQKPSRDICQRGTSLTIQCQVDSQVTMMFWYRQQPGQSLTLIATANQGSEATYESGFVIDKFPISRPNLTFSTLTVSNMSPEDSSIYLCSVEEVAGLAGGETQYFGPGTRLLVL.

This clonotype was recorded a few times. The genes are TRBV3-1 and TRBJ2-2, with TRBD2 as a possible D gene (6 bases). V shed 6 bases and J shed 5 bases, with 19 bases lying between them. The CDR3 consists of 16 residues. Germline V lookup: CDR1 LGHDT, CDR2 YNNKEL (reference sequence). The DNA of the CDR3 is TGTGCCAGCAGAATGTCCGGGAGCCGCCCTACCGGGGAGCTGTTTTTT. Its protein is CASRMSGSRPTGELFF.

This clonotype occurred many times. V gene TRBV20-1 combines with J gene TRBJ1-1; TRBD1 agrees at 9 bases. The V gene end was trimmed by 6 bases and the J gene end by 1 base; junction bases not matched to a gene: 12. The CDR3 extends over 16 amino acids. Germline V lookup: CDR1 DFQATT, CDR2 SNEGSKA (reference sequence). CDR3 sequence reads: CSAVGAQGASNTEAFF. The CDR3 nucleotides are TGCAGTGCCGTGGGAGCACAGGGGGCATCGAACACTGAAGCTTTCTTT.

The chain combines TRBV27 with TRBJ1-6; TRBD1 is a possible D gene (6 bases). The germline CDR1 and CDR2 sequences are MNHEY and SMNVEV (reference sequence). This CDR3 is built from 17 residues. Between the trimmed V and J ends, which lost 2 bases and 0 bases, there was a span of 11 bases. CDR3 sequence reads: CASSLSLGGSYNSPLHF. For the CDR3, the DNA is TGTGCCAGCAGTTTAAGCCTAGGGGGCTCCTATAATTCACCCCTCCACTTT.

This clonotype was recorded many times. J is TRBJ2-1 and V is TRBV11-1; 7 positions agree with TRBD1. Germline assignment: CDR1 SGHAT and CDR2 FQDESV (reference sequence). V dropped 5 bases and J dropped 8; count of bases not matched to a gene: 3. This CDR3 region has 12 residues. DNA of the CDR3: TGTGCCAGCAGCCCACAGGGGTATGAGCAGTTCTTC. As protein: CASSPQGYEQFF.

Concerning this clonotype itself: A read error may explain this, as a much larger clone is one base away. The chain combines TRBV14 with TRBJ2-7; TRBD2 aligns across 8 bases. The end of the DNA is better explained by TRBJ2-1, so the J call may be wrong. The CDR3 spans 14 residues. The germline V gene encodes CDR1 SGHDN and CDR2 FVKESK. CDR3 sequence: CASSQLAGDYEQFF. The CDR3 DNA is TGTGCCAGCAGCCAACTAGCGGGCGATTACGAGCAGTTCTTC.

The chain joins TRBV20-1 to TRBJ1-6, with TRBD1 matching 9 bases. This CDR3 has 14 amino acids. The germline CDR1 and CDR2 sequences are DFQATT and SNEGSKA (reference sequence). With 0 bases clipped from V and 7 bases from J, the junction kept 1 base outside the gene matches. The chain's CDR3 is CSARDGTGNSPLHF. The CDR3 DNA follows: TGCAGTGCTAGAGACGGGACAGGGAATTCACCCCTCCACTTT.

This clonotype has just a few counts. This chain connects TRBV4-2 to TRBJ1-5; the match to TRBD1 covers 7 bases. J lost 5 bases, V lost 2 bases, and 6 bases had no gene match. The germline V gene has CDR1 LGHNA and CDR2 YNFKEQ. The CDR3 runs to 15 residues. CDR3 nucleotides: TGTGCCAGCAGCCAAACAGGGGCGGGGGATCAGCCCCAGCATTTT. Translating gives CASSQTGAGDQPQHF.

The CDR3 coding sequence is TGTGCCAGTTCTCCGTTTCCCCCACTTCAAGGCTATGGCTACACCTTC. Protein product: CASSPFPPLQGYGYTF. The chain combines TRBV19 with TRBJ1-2; D call uncertain. V was clipped by 8 bases and J by 4 bases, with 23 bases between them. This CDR3 is 16 amino acids long. CDR1 is LNHDA, CDR2 SQIVND, per germline (reference sequence).

This clonotype occurred many times. The chain recombines TRBV29-1 with TRBJ2-7, with 13 bases matching TRBD2. Germline V gene data show CDR1 as SQVTM and CDR2 as ANQGSEA. The CDR3 runs to 14 residues. V lost 4 bases to trimming and J lost 4 bases; unmatched junction nucleotides: 4. The CDR3 region is CSVGQLAGGYEQYF. CDR3 bases: TGCAGCGTTGGGCAACTAGCGGGGGGGTACGAGCAGTACTTC.

There are many counts of this clonotype. V and J are TRBV14 and TRBJ1-2; perhaps TRBD1 as D (5 bases). The CDR3 sequence is 13 residues long. Looked up from germline, CDR1 is SGHDN and CDR2 is FVKESK. The germline V and J ends were trimmed by 2 bases and 4 bases, with 8 bases remaining between them. CDR3 sequence: CASSQRGTYGYTF. Written as DNA, the CDR3 is TGTGCCAGCAGCCAACGGGGGACCTATGGCTACACCTTC.

The chain uses TRBV14 and TRBJ2-2; no clear D gene. This CDR3 region has 14 residues. CDR1 and CDR2 (germline): SGHDN, FVKESK. V was trimmed by 1 base and J by 4 bases, leaving 7 bases between them. The CDR3 region is CASSQVGFTGELFF. CDR3 DNA: TGTGCCAGCAGCCAAGTGGGGTTCACCGGGGAGCTGTTTTTT.

This clonotype was detected many times. The CDR3 DNA reads TGTGCCAGCAGTGGGGACCAGGAAAAACTGTTTTTT. Its translation: CASSGDQEKLFF. The rearrangement uses TRBV28 and TRBJ1-4; D possibly corresponds to TRBD1 (5 bases). V was shortened by 5 bases and J by 8 bases, with 9 bases between the two germline ends. The CDR3 contains 12 residues. CDR1 is MDHEN, CDR2 SYDVKM, per germline.